The entry that follows covers one T cell receptor (beta chain) sequence. The antigen is undetermined. This sample is drawn from a study of human T cells and chemical hapten exposure. Study context: 2% DPC was applied to approximately 2 cm by approximately 2 cm of upper inner arm skin for sensitization. Findings of the study overall: TCRs exceeding a frequency of 1 in 1000 stayed unchanged under DPC sensitization.

V shed 1 base and J 4 bases; nucleotides not matched to a gene: 6. Germline V gene sequence: CDR1 SGHVS, CDR2 FNYEAQ. The CDR3 spans 17 residues. Individual cDNA molecules (in the library) carried attached unique molecular identifiers. TCRdb reprocessed the RACE reads with MiXCR, giving one entry per CDR3 protein. The sample carries tens of thousands of distinct CDR3 sequences, roughly a tenth recorded once. Time point indicated: pre-sensitization, week 0. Treatment noted: therapeutic diphenylcyclopropenone sensitization with weekly scalp DPC. Whole blood, unfractionated, served as the material for total RNA extraction.

This chain joins TRBV7-6 and TRBJ2-1; 11 bases map to TRBD2. The sample was whole blood, taken in connection with sensitization to the hapten diphenylcyclopropenone (DPC). This sequence originates from a young man with alopecia areata. Some clones in this sample may be carry-over from other donors' samples. The CDR3 loop reads CASSLVPSGRLYNEQFF. CDR3 DNA sequence: TGTGCCAGCAGCTTAGTTCCTAGCGGGAGGTTATACAATGAGCAGTTCTTC.